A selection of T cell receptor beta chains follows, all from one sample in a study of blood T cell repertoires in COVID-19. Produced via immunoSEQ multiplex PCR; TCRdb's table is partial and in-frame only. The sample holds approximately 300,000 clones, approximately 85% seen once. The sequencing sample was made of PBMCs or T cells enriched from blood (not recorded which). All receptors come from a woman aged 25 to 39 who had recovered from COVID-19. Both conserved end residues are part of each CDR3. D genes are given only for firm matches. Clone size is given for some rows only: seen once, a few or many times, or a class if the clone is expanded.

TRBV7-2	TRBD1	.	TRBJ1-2	CASSLETGSNYGYTF	TGTGCCAGCAGCTTAGAGACAGGGTCTAACTATGGCTACACCTTC
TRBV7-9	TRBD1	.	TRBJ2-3	CASSPQGARADTQYF	TGTGCCAGCAGCCCCCAGGGGGCTAGGGCAGATACGCAGTATTTT
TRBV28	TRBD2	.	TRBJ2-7	CASSLTSVGEQYF	TGTGCCAGCAGTTTAACTAGCGTCGGCGAGCAGTACTTC
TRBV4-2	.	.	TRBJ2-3	CASSQPSSSDTQYF	TGTGCCAGCAGCCAACCAAGCTCTTCGGATACGCAGTATTTT
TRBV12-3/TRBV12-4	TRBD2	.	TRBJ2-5	CASSSSGETQYF	TGTGCCAGCAGTTCTAGCGGGGAGACCCAGTACTTC
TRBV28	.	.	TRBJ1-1	CASTPGGTMNTEAFF	TGTGCCAGCACCCCGGGGGGTACAATGAACACTGAAGCTTTCTTT
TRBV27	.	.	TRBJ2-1	CASSHLGAVSYNEQFF	TGTGCCAGCAGCCATCTGGGGGCGGTATCCTACAATGAGCAGTTCTTC
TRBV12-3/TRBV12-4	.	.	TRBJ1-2	CASSSPGASGYTF	TGTGCCAGCAGTTCCCCAGGGGCGTCGGGCTACACCTTC
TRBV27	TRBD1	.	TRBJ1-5	CASRGQGGEQPQHF	TGTGCCAGCAGGGGACAGGGGGGGGAACAGCCCCAGCATTTT
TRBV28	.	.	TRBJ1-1	CASSEARETPEAFF	TGTGCCAGCAGTGAGGCACGGGAGACCCCTGAAGCTTTCTTT
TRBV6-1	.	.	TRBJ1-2	CASSESGAGPFYGYTF	TGTGCCAGCAGTGAATCAGGGGCAGGGCCCTTCTATGGCTACACCTTC
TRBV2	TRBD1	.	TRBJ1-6	CASRSRGMGNSPLHF	TGTGCCAGCAGGAGCAGGGGGATGGGGAATTCACCCCTCCACTTT
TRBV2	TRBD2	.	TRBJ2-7	CASSSFWTSPLSEQYF	TGTGCCAGCAGTTCCTTTTGGACTAGTCCTCTCTCCGAGCAGTACTTC
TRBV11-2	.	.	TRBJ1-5	CASSLGDFSNQPQHF	TGTGCCAGCAGCTTAGGGGACTTTAGCAATCAGCCCCAGCATTTT
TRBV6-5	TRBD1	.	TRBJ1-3	CASSYRDREYF	TGTGCCAGCAGTTACCGGGACAGGGAATATTTT
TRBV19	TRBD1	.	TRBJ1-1	CATKGQGVMNTEAFF	TGTGCCACCAAGGGACAGGGGGTTATGAACACTGAAGCTTTCTTT
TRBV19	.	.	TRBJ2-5	CASSMLGDTQETQYF	TGTGCCAGTAGTATGTTGGGGGACACCCAAGAGACCCAGTACTTC
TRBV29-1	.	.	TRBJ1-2	CSARIGGERGYTF	TGCAGCGCACGGATCGGGGGGGAGCGTGGCTACACCTTC
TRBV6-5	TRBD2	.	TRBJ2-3	CASSYLAGGTTDTQYF	TGTGCCAGCAGTTACTTAGCCGGGGGGACCACAGATACGCAGTATTTT
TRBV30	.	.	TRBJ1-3	CAWTTPGQAGNTIYF	TGTGCCTGGACCACTCCGGGACAAGCTGGAAACACCATATATTTT
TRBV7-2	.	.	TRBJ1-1	CASSLNPAPAAAFF	TGTGCCAGCAGCTTGAATCCGGCTCCCGCGGCGGCTTTCTTT
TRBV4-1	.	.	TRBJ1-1	CASSQDQGTDEAFF	TGCGCCAGCAGCCAAGACCAGGGTACTGATGAAGCTTTCTTT
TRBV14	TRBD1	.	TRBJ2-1	CASSQGQAEFF	TGTGCCAGCAGCCAGGGACAGGCGGAGTTCTTC
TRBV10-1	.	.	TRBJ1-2	CASSDGSYGYTF	TGCGCCAGCAGTGACGGGTCATATGGCTACACCTTC
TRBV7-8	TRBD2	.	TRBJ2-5	CASSLSSWGGKETQYF	TGTGCCAGCAGCTTATCTTCTTGGGGGGGTAAAGAGACCCAGTACTTC
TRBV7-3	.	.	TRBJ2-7	CASSLSQDSTYEQYF	TGTGCCAGCAGCTTATCTCAGGACTCGACCTACGAGCAGTACTTC
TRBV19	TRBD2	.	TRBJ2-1	CASKGPRDYNLNEQFF	TGTGCCAGTAAGGGCCCCCGGGACTATAACCTAAATGAGCAGTTCTTC
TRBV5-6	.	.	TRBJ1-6	CASSSSGAGYNSPLHF	TGTGCCAGCAGCTCCTCCGGGGCGGGGTATAATTCACCCCTCCACTTT
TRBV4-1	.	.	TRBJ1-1	CASSQVAVFGRPMNTEAFF	TGCGCCAGCAGCCAAGTGGCTGTGTTTGGCAGGCCAATGAACACTGAAGCTTTCTTT
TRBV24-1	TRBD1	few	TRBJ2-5	CATSSGGLGTQYF	TGTGCCACCAGTTCAGGGGGCTTGGGGACCCAGTACTTC
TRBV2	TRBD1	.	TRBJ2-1	CASIWTGNMRNEQFF	TGTGCCAGCATTTGGACAGGGAATATGCGCAATGAGCAGTTCTTC
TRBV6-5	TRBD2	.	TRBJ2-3	CASSLAGAGDTQYF	TGTGCCAGTTCTTTGGCGGGAGCGGGAGATACGCAGTATTTT
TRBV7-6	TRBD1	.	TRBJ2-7	CASSSEPRTGGYYEQYF	TGTGCCAGCAGCTCCGAACCCCGGACAGGGGGATATTACGAGCAGTACTTC
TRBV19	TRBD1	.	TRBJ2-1	CASSMKDRNYNEQFF	TGTGCCAGTAGCATGAAGGACAGGAACTACAATGAGCAGTTCTTC
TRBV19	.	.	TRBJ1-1	CASSRSTLNTEAFF	TGTGCCAGTAGTAGGTCCACATTGAACACTGAAGCTTTCTTT
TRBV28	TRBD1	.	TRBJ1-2	CASSPTPQGNYGYTF	TGTGCCAGCAGTCCTACTCCACAGGGGAACTATGGCTACACCTTC
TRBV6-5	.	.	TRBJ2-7	CASRGGSSYEQYF	TGTGCCAGCCGAGGAGGTTCGTCCTACGAGCAGTACTTC
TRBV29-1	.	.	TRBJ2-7	CSVGQYSYEQYF	TGCAGCGTTGGGCAGTACTCCTACGAGCAGTACTTC
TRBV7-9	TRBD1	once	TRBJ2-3	CASSLGTGPTDTQYF	TGTGCCAGCAGCTTAGGGACAGGCCCCACAGATACGCAGTATTTT
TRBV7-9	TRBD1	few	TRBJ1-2	CASSLTGSLDGYTF	TGTGCCAGCAGCTTGACAGGGTCTCTTGATGGCTACACCTTC